Listed below are T cell receptor beta chains from one sample, sequenced in a study of blood T cell repertoires in COVID-19. Sequencing used immunoSEQ multiplex PCR; TCRdb keeps in-frame clones, though not all of them. The sample records more than 85,000 clones, roughly 79% being singletons. Source material: peripheral blood. The receptors derive from a woman aged 70-85 years with acute or convalescent COVID-19. CDR3s include the opening cysteine and the closing phenylalanine or tryptophan. Each record gives: D gene, V gene, J gene, clone size, CDR3 protein, CDR3 DNA. The D gene is left open where the match is weak. Only some rows state a clone size, as once, few, many or a class for expanded clones.

d_call: .
v_call: TRBV12-3/TRBV12-4
j_call: TRBJ1-5
clone_size: .
cdr3_aa: CASSRQPYQPQHF
cdr3_nt: TGTGCCAGCAGCCGACAGCCTTATCAGCCCCAGCATTTT

d_call: .
v_call: TRBV11-2
j_call: TRBJ2-7
clone_size: .
cdr3_aa: CASSLRGGSYEQYF
cdr3_nt: TGTGCCAGCAGCTTAAGGGGAGGCTCCTACGAGCAGTACTTC

d_call: TRBD1
v_call: TRBV5-1
j_call: TRBJ1-1
clone_size: .
cdr3_aa: CASSSTGGYTTEAFF
cdr3_nt: TGCGCCAGCAGCTCCACAGGGGGCTACACGACTGAAGCTTTCTTT

d_call: .
v_call: TRBV4-1
j_call: TRBJ2-5
clone_size: .
cdr3_aa: CASSRLVGETQYF
cdr3_nt: TGCGCCAGCAGCCGACTAGTAGGGGAGACCCAGTACTTC

d_call: TRBD2
v_call: TRBV7-6
j_call: TRBJ2-7
clone_size: .
cdr3_aa: CASSPTTSGRGYEQYF
cdr3_nt: TGTGCCAGCAGCCCCACAACTAGCGGGAGGGGCTACGAGCAGTACTTC

d_call: .
v_call: TRBV3-1/TRBV3-2
j_call: TRBJ2-5
clone_size: once
cdr3_aa: CASSREEGETQYF
cdr3_nt: TGTGCCAGCAGCCGAGAAGAGGGAGAGACCCAGTACTTC

d_call: .
v_call: TRBV7-8
j_call: TRBJ2-1
clone_size: .
cdr3_aa: CASSSFPNEQFF
cdr3_nt: TGTGCCAGCAGCTCCTTTCCCAATGAGCAGTTCTTC

d_call: .
v_call: TRBV6-2/TRBV6-3
j_call: TRBJ2-5
clone_size: .
cdr3_aa: CASSWAETQYF
cdr3_nt: TGTGCCAGCAGTTGGGCAGAGACCCAGTACTTC

d_call: .
v_call: TRBV4-3
j_call: TRBJ1-6
clone_size: .
cdr3_aa: CASSLGIGSPLHF
cdr3_nt: TGCGCCAGCAGCCTGGGCATAGGTTCACCCCTCCACTTT

d_call: TRBD1
v_call: TRBV10-3
j_call: TRBJ1-1
clone_size: .
cdr3_aa: CAISEAGQGDTEAFF
cdr3_nt: TGTGCCATCAGTGAGGCGGGACAGGGGGACACTGAAGCTTTCTTT

d_call: .
v_call: TRBV7-2
j_call: TRBJ2-5
clone_size: once
cdr3_aa: CASSAGLETQYF
cdr3_nt: TGTGCCAGCAGCGCAGGGTTAGAGACCCAGTACTTC

d_call: .
v_call: TRBV12-5
j_call: TRBJ1-1
clone_size: many
cdr3_aa: CASGRGDLNTEAFF
cdr3_nt: TGTGCTAGTGGCCGGGGGGACTTGAACACTGAAGCTTTCTTT

d_call: .
v_call: TRBV11-2
j_call: TRBJ2-3
clone_size: .
cdr3_aa: CASSLGLTGHSTDTQYF
cdr3_nt: TGTGCCAGCAGCTTAGGTCTCACGGGACATAGCACAGATACGCAGTATTTT

d_call: TRBD2
v_call: TRBV7-8
j_call: TRBJ2-1
clone_size: .
cdr3_aa: CASSLYPSGGANEQFF
cdr3_nt: TGTGCCAGCAGCCTCTACCCTAGCGGGGGGGCAAATGAGCAGTTCTTC

d_call: TRBD1
v_call: TRBV6-2/TRBV6-3
j_call: TRBJ2-7
clone_size: few
cdr3_aa: CASSYQLGQGTLSAYEQYF
cdr3_nt: TGTGCCAGCAGTTACCAATTGGGACAGGGTACCCTCTCTGCCTACGAGCAGTACTTC

d_call: .
v_call: TRBV19
j_call: TRBJ2-5
clone_size: .
cdr3_aa: CASSRGGDRSAAQYF
cdr3_nt: TGTGCCAGTAGTAGGGGGGGCGACAGGAGCGCGGCCCAGTACTTC

d_call: TRBD1
v_call: TRBV30
j_call: TRBJ1-6
clone_size: .
cdr3_aa: CAWRDRGYNSPLHF
cdr3_nt: TGTGCCTGGAGGGACAGGGGATATAATTCACCCCTCCACTTT

d_call: .
v_call: TRBV7-8
j_call: TRBJ1-6
clone_size: .
cdr3_aa: CASSLQRSSYNSPLHF
cdr3_nt: TGTGCCAGCAGTCTCCAGAGGAGCTCCTATAATTCACCCCTCCACTTT

d_call: TRBD1
v_call: TRBV15
j_call: TRBJ2-5
clone_size: once
cdr3_aa: CATSKPRQGKETQYF
cdr3_nt: TGTGCCACCAGCAAACCCAGACAGGGTAAAGAGACCCAGTACTTC

d_call: TRBD1
v_call: TRBV9
j_call: TRBJ2-7
clone_size: .
cdr3_aa: CARGDRLRVYEQYF
cdr3_nt: TGTGCCAGGGGGGACAGGCTTCGCGTTTACGAGCAGTACTTC

d_call: TRBD2
v_call: TRBV28
j_call: TRBJ2-5
clone_size: .
cdr3_aa: CASSGSGREGETQYF
cdr3_nt: TGTGCCAGCAGTGGTAGCGGGAGAGAGGGAGAGACCCAGTACTTC

d_call: .
v_call: TRBV7-2
j_call: TRBJ1-2
clone_size: .
cdr3_aa: CASSLDSRNYGYTF
cdr3_nt: TGTGCCAGCAGCTTAGATTCACGGAACTATGGCTACACCTTC